This T cell receptor beta chain was sequenced during a study of T cell changes during pregnancy in multiple sclerosis. V was clipped by 5 bases and J by 5 bases; unmatched bases: 10. The CDR3 runs to 15 residues. The germline V gene encodes CDR1 LNHDA and CDR2 SQIVND (reference sequence). Profiled with immunoSEQ multiplex PCR; TCRdb holds only in-frame clones, not every one. The sample records around 60,000 clones, roughly 89% being singletons. This receptor was obtained from a female donor with multiple sclerosis, enrolled in a pregnancy study. Sequencing was performed on peripheral blood, taken in the second trimester of pregnancy. The chain employs TRBV19 and TRBJ2-3; 7 nucleotides agree with TRBD1. The CDR3 spells CASSSPGQSQDTQYF. In DNA, the CDR3 is TGTGCCAGTAGTTCACCGGGACAGTCTCAAGATACGCAGTATTTT.